The 5 T cell receptor beta chains presented below share a single source sample, sequenced in a study of blood T cell repertoires in COVID-19. Method: immunoSEQ multiplex PCR; TCRdb's copy keeps in-frame clones and lacks some. The data contain 160,000 or so clones, 84% of them singletons. The sample was PBMCs or T cells enriched from blood (not recorded which). These receptors all come from a woman between 45 and 60 years old who had recovered from COVID-19.

V is TRBV19 and J is TRBJ2-5, with 14 bases that match TRBD2. The CDR3 is 17 amino acids. The germline gives CDR1 LNHDA, CDR2 SQIVND (reference sequence). Unmatched junction bases numbered 7, after V lost 2 bases and J lost 5 bases. This CDR3 reads CASSIFGTSGGGETQYF. The CDR3 DNA sequence: TGTGCCAGTAGTATATTCGGGACTAGCGGGGGAGGGGAGACCCAGTACTTC.

The CDR3 DNA is TGTGCCAGCAGCAAAGCACTACTTCCCGCTTACAATGAGCAGTTCTTC. Translating gives CASSKALLPAYNEQFF. The chain uses TRBV21-1 and TRBJ2-1; the table's D call TRBD2 went unverified against the DNA. TRBV21-1 is assigned pseudogene status. The CDR3 runs to 16 residues.

The chain links TRBV19 to TRBJ2-7; maybe TRBD1 (6 bases). The V gene's germline CDR1 is LNHDA and CDR2 SQIVND (reference sequence). CDR3 length equals 15 residues. V lost 5 bases and J 2 bases, leaving 16 bases between the germline ends. The CDR3 DNA reads TGTGCCAGTAGTCCCCGGACAGTTCTCCCCTACGAGCAGTACTTC. Its protein product is CASSPRTVLPYEQYF. Based on the CDR3 plus reference TRBV19 and TRBJ2-7, the full variable domain is DGGITQSPKYLFRKEGQNVTLSCEQNLNHDAMYWYRQDPGQGLRLIYYSQIVNDFQKGDIAEGYSVSREKKESFPLTVTSAQKNPTAFYLCASSPRTVLPYEQYFGPGTRLTVT.

This clone has a handful of counts. The J gene is TRBJ2-7, the V gene TRBV6-5; D unresolved. Per germline, CDR1 MNHEY and CDR2 SVGAGI. The CDR3 sequence is 13 residues long. The V gene lost 0 bases and the J gene lost 5 bases, with 8 bases spanning the gap. CDR3 DNA sequence: TGTGCCAGCAGTTACTCAGGAGAAGACGAGCAGTACTTC. Translation: CASSYSGEDEQYF.

The rearrangement links TRBV2 to TRBJ2-3; D may be TRBD1 (6 bases). The V end was cut by 6 bases, the J end by 2 bases, with 15 bases between. Germline CDR1 reads SNHLY; CDR2 reads FYNNEI. This CDR3 is built from 15 residues. CDR3 nucleotides: TGTGCCAGCAGGGCCCTGGGGACACTCACAGATACGCAGTATTTT. Its protein is CASRALGTLTDTQYF.